This TCR beta chain was recovered during a study of cytomegalovirus exposure and HLA in healthy donors. Study-level information: Assignment to the Caucasian-associated ancestry cluster applied to over 70% of the approximately 370 genotyped donors. Study results and caveats: Analysis was carried out at a later point, and it linked a missense DCLRE1C variant to TCR beta V- and J-gene trimming. Later analysis showed TCR association rates varying by HLA locus, highest for DRB1 and lowest for HLA-C. In vitro data verified a few CMV-associated chains as specific for CMV antigens.

The PCR ran on 60 Vbeta and 13 Jbeta primers. Profiled with immunoSEQ multiplex PCR; TCRdb holds only in-frame clones, not every one. The sample lists roughly 200,000 clones, roughly 79% occurring once. The CDR3 consists of 14 residues. CDR1 and CDR2 (germline): MGHRA, YSYEKL. V shed 0 bases and J shed 5 bases, with 8 bases lying between them. A note on this clone: Its antigen is as yet unknown.

The J gene is TRBJ2-1, the V gene TRBV4-1, with D hard to call. The sequence came from a woman in her forties in good health and CMV-seronegative. What was sequenced was PBMCs. CDR3 residues: CASSQEGQDNEQFF. Here the CDR3 DNA reads TGCGCCAGCAGCCAAGAAGGCCAGGACAATGAGCAGTTCTTC.